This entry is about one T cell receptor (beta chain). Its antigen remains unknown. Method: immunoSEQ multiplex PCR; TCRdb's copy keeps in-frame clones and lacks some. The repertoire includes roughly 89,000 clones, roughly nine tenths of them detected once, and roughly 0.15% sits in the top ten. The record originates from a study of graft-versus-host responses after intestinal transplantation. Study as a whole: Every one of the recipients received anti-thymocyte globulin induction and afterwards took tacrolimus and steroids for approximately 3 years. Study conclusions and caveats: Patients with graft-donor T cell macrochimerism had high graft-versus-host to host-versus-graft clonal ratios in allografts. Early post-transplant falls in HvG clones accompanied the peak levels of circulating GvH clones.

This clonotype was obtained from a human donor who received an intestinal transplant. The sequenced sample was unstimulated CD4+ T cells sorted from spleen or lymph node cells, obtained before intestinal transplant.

CDR3 loop: CASSTTGELFRRANYGYTF. For the CDR3, the DNA is TGTGCCAGTAGTACCACAGGGGAGCTCTTCCGACGGGCTAACTATGGCTACACCTTC. The chain combines TRBV19 with TRBJ1-2, with TRBD1 identical over 7 bases. V lost 4 bases to trimming and J lost 0 bases; unmatched junction nucleotides: 17. Germline loops: CDR1 LNHDA, CDR2 SQIVND (reference sequence). CDR3 length equals 19 residues.